A single sample is the source of the 27 T cell receptor beta chains below, sequenced in a study of blood T cell repertoires in COVID-19 (dated by TCRdb to the early 2020s). To prepare the library, the immunoSEQ multiplex PCR assay was applied. Not all clones reach the TCRdb copy of this immuneACCESS table, which keeps in-frame sequences only. Checked studies attribute under half of the gap to unresolved V genes and leave the rest unexplained. The sample table holds under 95,000 clones, of which around 86% were seen once. Together, the top ten hold approximately 5% of the sample. The sample was peripheral blood. The receptors shown here come from an elderly woman with acute or convalescent COVID-19.

The CDR3 loop is CASSLRADNYGYTF. The CDR3 nucleotides read TGTGCCAGCTCACTGCGGGCGGATAACTATGGCTACACCTTC. The V call is TRBV18, the J call TRBJ1-2, with D unresolved. Trimming took 4 bases from V and 1 from J, leaving 10 bases between them. The CDR3 contains 14 residues. CDR1 is KGHSH, CDR2 LQKENI, per germline.

The rearrangement links TRBV30 to TRBJ2-1; D is possibly TRBD2 (6 bases). The V gene's germline CDR1 is GTSNPN and CDR2 SVGIG (reference sequence). There are 15 residues in the CDR3. V was shortened by 0 bases and J by 9 bases, with 18 bases between the two germline ends. DNA for the CDR3: TGTGCCTGGAGTGTGATGGGACTTGGTAGGGGTGAGCAGTTCTTC. Amino acids: CAWSVMGLGRGEQFF.

The rearrangement uses TRBV5-6 and TRBJ2-3, with 9 bases identical to TRBD2. J lost 1 base, V lost 3 bases, and 6 bases had no gene match. Germline lookup yields CDR1 SGHDT and CDR2 YYEEEE. This CDR3 comprises 16 residues. The CDR3 protein is CASSSDRLAGTDTQYF. CDR3 sequence (DNA): TGTGCCAGCAGCTCCGATAGACTAGCGGGCACAGATACGCAGTATTTT.

The rearrangement joins TRBV6-5 to TRBJ1-6; D is perhaps TRBD1 (5 bases). With 5 bases removed from V and 2 bases from J, the gap between germline ends came to 10 bases. Germline CDR1 and CDR2: MNHEY and SVGAGI. The CDR3 is 15 residues long. The CDR3 spells CASSPGGTYNSPLHF. The CDR3 DNA is TGTGCCAGCAGTCCCGGGGGTACCTATAATTCACCCCTCCACTTT.

The V call is TRBV5-8, the J call TRBJ2-6; possibly TRBD1 for D (6 bases). Per germline, CDR1 SGHTS and CDR2 YDEGEE. The CDR3 totals 17 residues. V was clipped by 2 bases and J by 1 base, with 13 bases between them. CDR3 loop: CASSLNRVGSGANVLTF. The DNA of the CDR3 is TGTGCCAGCAGCTTAAACAGGGTGGGTTCTGGGGCCAACGTCCTGACTTTC.

The gene calls are TRBV3-1 (or the pseudogene TRBV3-2) and TRBJ2-7, with 9 bases matching TRBD1. Germline V CDR1 and CDR2: LGHDT, YNNKEL (reference sequence). V dropped 3 bases and J dropped 4; count of bases not matched to a gene: 7. The length of the CDR3 is 15 residues. CDR3 coding DNA: TGTGCCAGCAGCCATCTGGACAGGGGAGGATACGAGCAGTACTTC. This codes for CASSHLDRGGYEQYF.

This chain connects TRBV7-2 to TRBJ2-5, with TRBD2 identical over 7 bases. V gave up 1 base and J gave up 3 bases; unmatched junction bases: 2. This CDR3 is 14 amino acids long. CDR1 and CDR2 (germline): SGHTA, FQGNSA. CDR3 amino acids: CASSLGTREETQYF. The DNA for the CDR3 is TGTGCCAGCAGCTTAGGGACTAGGGAAGAGACCCAGTACTTC. The full variable domain, completed using reference TRBV7-2 and TRBJ2-5, is GAGVSQSPSNKVTEKGKDVELRCDPISGHTALYWYRQSLGQGLEFLIYFQGNSAPDKSGLPSDRFSAERTGGSVSTLTIQRTQQEDSAVYLCASSLGTREETQYFGPGTRLLVL.

The genes are TRBV30 and TRBJ1-2; D unresolved. The V and J ends lost 1 base and 1 base respectively, with 7 bases between them. The CDR3 covers 13 residues. Germline loops: CDR1 GTSNPN, CDR2 SVGIG (reference sequence). The CDR3 bases are TGTGCCTGGAGTGGTGGCCTTAACTATGGCTACACCTTC. Translated, it gives CAWSGGLNYGYTF.

In DNA, the CDR3 is TGTGCCTGGTCACTAGCGCGCTCCTACAATGAGCAGTTCTTC. This codes for CAWSLARSYNEQFF. The rearrangement links TRBV30 to TRBJ2-1, with TRBD2 matching over 7 bases. The CDR3 loop spans 14 amino acids. Unmatched junction bases numbered 4, after V lost 5 bases and J lost 0 bases. Germline V CDR1 and CDR2: GTSNPN, SVGIG (reference sequence).

The V gene is TRBV6-2 or TRBV6-3, the J gene TRBJ2-1; perhaps TRBD1 as D (6 bases). The V and J ends lost 5 bases and 7 bases respectively, with 12 bases between them. The CDR3 covers 13 residues. From germline, CDR1 is MNHEY and CDR2 SVGEGT. The CDR3 reads CASSPLRGNEQFF. The CDR3 DNA sequence: TGTGCCAGCAGTCCCCTGAGGGGGAATGAGCAGTTCTTC.

The V gene is TRBV13, the J gene TRBJ1-5, with 7 positions matching TRBD1. Trimming took 0 bases from V and 5 from J; bases not matched to a gene: 10. This CDR3 is built from 17 residues. Germline V gene lookup returns CDR1 PRHDT and CDR2 FYEKMQ (reference sequence). DNA of the CDR3: TGTGCCAGCAGCTTAGGTGGAGGGGGCGAGTCGGATCAGCCCCAGCATTTT. It translates to CASSLGGGGESDQPQHF.

The chain employs TRBV3-1 (or the pseudogene TRBV3-2) and TRBJ2-2, with 11 nucleotides matching TRBD1. This CDR3 has 16 residues. Trimming cost V 3 bases and J 5 bases; bases outside gene matches: 5. Germline V gene data show CDR1 as LGHDT and CDR2 as YNNKEL (reference sequence). This CDR3 is CASSQRTGGKTGELFF. CDR3 in DNA: TGTGCCAGCAGCCAGAGGACAGGGGGCAAAACCGGGGAGCTGTTTTTT.

The gene calls are TRBV7-6 and TRBJ2-2; 7 bases fit TRBD2. The CDR3 has 15 residues. The V and J ends lost 2 bases and 5 bases, in that order; junction bases with no gene match: 5. From germline, CDR1 is SGHVS and CDR2 FNYEAQ. The chain's CDR3 is CASSLRSGGTGELFF. CDR3 coding DNA: TGTGCCAGCAGCTTACGATCCGGGGGGACCGGGGAGCTGTTTTTT.

This chain connects TRBV19 to TRBJ1-2, with 8 bases matching TRBD1. Germline trimming cut 4 bases from V and 3 bases from J; bases unmatched to any gene: 4. This CDR3 comprises 14 residues. Germline V gene sequence: CDR1 LNHDA, CDR2 SQIVND (reference sequence). CDR3 DNA sequence: TGTGCCAGTAGTACTCGGACAGGGTACTATGGCTACACCTTC. Residues: CASSTRTGYYGYTF.

The chain combines TRBV7-2 with TRBJ1-5; 8 bases map to TRBD1. Trimming removed 4 bases from V and 7 bases from J; junction bases left unmatched: 3. The CDR3 extends over 13 amino acids. The germline gives CDR1 SGHTA, CDR2 FQGNSA. CDR3 coding DNA: TGTGCCAGCAGCTCAACAGGGGGGCAGCCCCAGCATTTT. Its protein is CASSSTGGQPQHF.

This clone has a single count. Written as DNA, the CDR3 is TGTGCCACCTCCGGGACAGGGATTTACGAGCAGTACTTC. Translation: CATSGTGIYEQYF. The chain is built from TRBV19 and TRBJ2-7; TRBD1 matches at 9 bases. The ends lost 10 bases at V and 4 bases at J; junction bases unmatched: 8. The CDR3 loop spans 13 amino acids. Germline-derived CDR1 and CDR2 are LNHDA and SQIVND (reference sequence).

This chain connects TRBV7-2 to TRBJ2-7; D is perhaps TRBD1 (6 bases). Deletions cut 5 bases from V and 5 bases from J, with 16 bases between. CDR3 length: 14 amino acids. Germline V CDR1 and CDR2: SGHTA, FQGNSA. This CDR3 reads CASSIQWGQNEQYF. The CDR3 coding sequence is TGTGCCAGCAGCATCCAGTGGGGGCAGAACGAGCAGTACTTC.

The V gene is TRBV30, the J gene TRBJ1-6, with 8 bases aligning to TRBD1. J gave up 9 bases and V 3 bases, and 16 bases lay outside the gene matches. CDR1 is GTSNPN, CDR2 SVGIG, per germline (reference sequence). This CDR3 has 17 amino acids. The CDR3 sequence is CAWRPFLGQGRGSPLHF. The CDR3 nucleotides read TGTGCCTGGAGGCCCTTCCTCGGACAGGGTAGAGGTTCACCCCTCCACTTT.

The CDR3, as DNA: TGTGCCAGCAGCGCACACCTGGGCCAGCTTAGCAATCAGCCCCAGCATTTT. Translation: CASSAHLGQLSNQPQHF. The chain uses TRBV5-6 and TRBJ1-5; D is ambiguous. The V end was cut by 4 bases, the J end by 0 bases, with 17 bases between. The CDR3 consists of 17 residues. Germline CDR1 SGHDT, CDR2 YYEEEE.

This clone was found a few times. V usage is TRBV5-1 and J usage is TRBJ1-1, with D tentatively TRBD1 (6 bases). Germline-derived CDR1 and CDR2 are SGHRS and YFSETQ. The CDR3 covers 14 residues. Trimming cost V 4 bases and J 2 bases, with 12 bases left between them. The CDR3 sequence: CASSRSGTNTEAFF. CDR3 nucleotides: TGCGCCAGCAGCCGGTCGGGGACAAACACTGAAGCTTTCTTT.

The chain joins TRBV5-4 to TRBJ1-6; 8 bases fit TRBD1. Unmatched junction bases numbered 5, after V lost 4 bases and J lost 8 bases. This CDR3 is built from 14 residues. Germline loops: CDR1 SGHNT, CDR2 YYREEE (reference sequence). The CDR3, as DNA: TGTGCCAGCAGCCGGACAGGGAAATATTCACCCCTCCACTTT. This encodes CASSRTGKYSPLHF.

This clone turned up a few times. The chain couples TRBV7-9 to TRBJ1-6; D gene ambiguous. Germline V gene lookup returns CDR1 SEHNR and CDR2 FQNEAQ (reference sequence). This CDR3 spans 14 amino acids. V shed 2 bases and J shed 6 bases, with 8 bases lying between them. CDR3 sequence reads: CASSLLQLNSPLHF. The CDR3 DNA reads as TGTGCCAGCAGCTTATTACAGCTTAATTCACCCCTCCACTTT.

This rearrangement joins TRBV5-1 to TRBJ2-5; the D gene is possibly TRBD2 (5 bases). This CDR3 contains 12 residues. V lost 5 bases to trimming and J lost 2 bases, with 7 bases between them. Germline CDR1 SGHRS, CDR2 YFSETQ. The CDR3 nucleotides are TGCGCCAGCAGGAGGGATCAAGAGACCCAGTACTTC. Its translation: CASRRDQETQYF.

CDR3 DNA sequence: TGTGCCAGCAGCCAAGGAGGTACCTCCTATGGCTACACCTTC. This sequence encodes CASSQGGTSYGYTF. The chain couples TRBV14 to TRBJ1-2; D not resolved. The germline gives CDR1 SGHDN, CDR2 FVKESK. This CDR3 contains 14 residues. The V gene lost 1 base and the J gene lost 4 bases, with 10 bases spanning the gap.

The J gene is TRBJ2-1, the V gene TRBV7-3; D may be TRBD2 (5 bases). Germline CDR1 reads SGHTA; CDR2 reads FQGTGA. The ends were cut back, 5 bases at V and 5 bases at J, with 13 bases in the middle. The CDR3 runs 14 residues. The CDR3 reads CASSPSGVHNEQFF. The CDR3 nucleotides read TGTGCCAGCAGCCCCTCCGGGGTACACAATGAGCAGTTCTTC.

This chain connects TRBV9 to TRBJ1-3; 10 nucleotides agree with TRBD1. Germline V lookup: CDR1 SGDLS, CDR2 YYNGEE. With V trimmed by 4 bases and J by 4 bases, 8 bases remained unmatched. The length of the CDR3 is 16 residues. The CDR3 coding sequence is TGTGCCAGCAGCTACGGCGGGACAGGGGACGGAAACACCATATATTTT. This encodes CASSYGGTGDGNTIYF.

This clone has only one observation. CDR3 nucleotide sequence: TGTGCCAATCTAGCGGGAGGCTACAGCACAGATACGCAGTATTTT. As protein: CANLAGGYSTDTQYF. The chain joins TRBV2 to TRBJ2-3, with TRBD2 matching over 11 bases. CDR3 size: 15 residues. The J segment lost 0 bases and the V segment lost 10 bases, leaving 6 bases of the junction unmatched. CDR1 SNHLY and CDR2 FYNNEI come from the germline V gene.